This is a list of T cell receptor beta chains from one sample in a study of blood T cell repertoires in COVID-19. Assay used: immunoSEQ multiplex PCR; TCRdb lists only in-frame clones, some missing. This sample has some 200,000 clones, with 88% found just once. Sequenced sample: PBMCs or T cells enriched from blood (not recorded which). The receptors were gathered from a young woman who had recovered from COVID-19. CDR3s include the opening cysteine and the closing phenylalanine or tryptophan. Clone size is not always given. Where it is, it says once, few, many or a class for expanded clones.

J: TRBJ1-1
size: NA
V: TRBV7-9
CDR3: CASRGQIEAFF

J: TRBJ2-7
size: NA
V: TRBV4-3
CDR3: CASSQLENPYEQYF

J: TRBJ2-3
size: NA
V: TRBV5-1
CDR3: CASSNGLAGASSTDTQYF

J: TRBJ1-2
size: NA
V: TRBV6-6
CDR3: CASSYSLGGYGYTF

J: TRBJ2-7
size: once
V: TRBV7-2
CDR3: CASSSGQGPYEQYF

J: TRBJ1-2
size: NA
V: TRBV6-6
CDR3: CASRGQGDDYGYTF

J: TRBJ1-1
size: NA
V: TRBV6-5
CDR3: CASTRDRGIDEAFF

J: TRBJ2-1
size: NA
V: TRBV9
CDR3: CASSVGGGDYNEQFF

J: TRBJ1-1
size: NA
V: TRBV13
CDR3: CASSRSGQGEAEAFF

J: TRBJ1-2
size: NA
V: TRBV13
CDR3: CASSLAQGGGYTF

J: TRBJ1-3
size: NA
V: TRBV6-5
CDR3: CASSQTGAGNTIYF

J: TRBJ2-7
size: NA
V: TRBV7-2
CDR3: CASSLGLSEQYF

J: TRBJ2-1
size: NA
V: TRBV6-5
CDR3: CASSTQTYNEQFF

J: TRBJ1-2
size: NA
V: TRBV10-3
CDR3: CAISEQDNYGYTF

J: TRBJ1-4
size: NA
V: TRBV14
CDR3: CASSQESGAEIEKLFF

J: TRBJ2-4
size: NA
V: TRBV7-2
CDR3: CASRPSGGDRGIQYF

J: TRBJ2-7
size: NA
V: TRBV4-3
CDR3: CASSQDRATYEQYF

J: TRBJ2-1
size: NA
V: TRBV5-4
CDR3: CASSLPTSGGSNEQFF

J: TRBJ1-4
size: NA
V: TRBV5-1
CDR3: CASSWGTGTGIEKLFF

J: TRBJ2-7
size: many
V: TRBV6-5
CDR3: CASRPLAGGSYEQYF

J: TRBJ1-1
size: NA
V: TRBV4-2
CDR3: CASSQVGSVNTEAFF

J: TRBJ1-3
size: NA
V: TRBV29-1
CDR3: CSVDRVPSGNTIYF

J: TRBJ1-6
size: NA
V: TRBV20-1
CDR3: CSASDRGLSPLHF

J: TRBJ2-1
size: NA
V: TRBV19
CDR3: CASLAGTGLNEQFF

J: TRBJ2-2
size: NA
V: TRBV6-2/TRBV6-3
CDR3: CASSYSRLAGFTGELFF

J: TRBJ1-2
size: NA
V: TRBV7-2
CDR3: CASSLKGQGRGYTF

J: TRBJ1-2
size: NA
V: TRBV12-3/TRBV12-4
CDR3: CASSLTGDDGYTF

J: TRBJ1-3
size: NA
V: TRBV6-5
CDR3: CASSLGLLGNTIYF

J: TRBJ2-1
size: once
V: TRBV9
CDR3: CASSVRQDNEQFF

J: TRBJ2-1
size: once
V: TRBV9
CDR3: CASSVEGSGGPYNEQFF

J: TRBJ1-5
size: NA
V: TRBV11-2
CDR3: CASSFRDQPQHF

J: TRBJ1-5
size: NA
V: TRBV6-2/TRBV6-3
CDR3: CASSDRDREVGAQHF

J: TRBJ1-2
size: NA
V: TRBV7-9
CDR3: CASRQLGSRDYGYTF

J: TRBJ2-5
size: NA
V: TRBV5-8
CDR3: CASSGGQITQETQYF

J: TRBJ2-5
size: NA
V: TRBV3-1/TRBV3-2
CDR3: CASRTEGTVETQYF

J: TRBJ1-2
size: NA
V: TRBV6-5
CDR3: CASSPGTGGGYGYTF

J: TRBJ1-2
size: NA
V: TRBV18
CDR3: CASSPRAVPLGGYTF

J: TRBJ1-2
size: NA
V: TRBV19
CDR3: CASSTPGQGLDGYTF

J: TRBJ2-1
size: NA
V: TRBV6-2/TRBV6-3
CDR3: CASSYGSGGTSYNEQFF

J: TRBJ2-5
size: NA
V: TRBV14
CDR3: CASSQWGLAGSETQYF

J: TRBJ1-1
size: NA
V: TRBV7-2
CDR3: CASSLDRNTEAFF

J: TRBJ1-5
size: NA
V: TRBV4-1
CDR3: CASSQDRAGIQPQHF

J: TRBJ1-1
size: once
V: TRBV11-3
CDR3: CASSVKGQGWAEAFF

J: TRBJ1-5
size: NA
V: TRBV7-8
CDR3: CASSPTGGRGNQPQHF

J: TRBJ1-4
size: NA
V: TRBV5-4
CDR3: CASSDTGIANEKLFF